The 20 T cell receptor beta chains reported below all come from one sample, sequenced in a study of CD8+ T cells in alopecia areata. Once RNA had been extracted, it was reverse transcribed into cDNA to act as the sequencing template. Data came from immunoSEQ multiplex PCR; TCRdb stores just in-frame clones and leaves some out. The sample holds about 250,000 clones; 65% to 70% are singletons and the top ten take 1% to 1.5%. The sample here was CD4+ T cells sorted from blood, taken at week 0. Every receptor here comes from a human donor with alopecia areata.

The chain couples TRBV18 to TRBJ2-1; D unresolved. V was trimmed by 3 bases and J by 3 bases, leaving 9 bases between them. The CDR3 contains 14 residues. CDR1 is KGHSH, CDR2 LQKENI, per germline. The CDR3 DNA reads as TGTGCCAGCTCACCGTTTCTAGGCTACAATGAGCAGTTCTTC. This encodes CASSPFLGYNEQFF.

DNA of the CDR3: TGTGCCAGCAGCCTAGCGGGAAGGGAGGTAGATACGCAGTATTTT. This translates into CASSLAGREVDTQYF. This chain uses TRBV5-4 with TRBJ2-3, with TRBD2 matching 9 bases. Per the germline V gene, CDR1 is SGHNT and CDR2 is YYREEE (reference sequence). Losses at the gene ends were 4 bases for V and 5 bases for J; bases not matched to a gene: 8. The CDR3 consists of 15 residues.

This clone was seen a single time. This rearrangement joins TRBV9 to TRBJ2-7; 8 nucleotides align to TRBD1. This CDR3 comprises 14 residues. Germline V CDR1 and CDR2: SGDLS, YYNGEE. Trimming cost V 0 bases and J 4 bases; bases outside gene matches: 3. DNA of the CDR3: TGTGCCAGCAGCGTAGGGACAGGGCAGTACGAGCAGTACTTC. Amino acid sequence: CASSVGTGQYEQYF.

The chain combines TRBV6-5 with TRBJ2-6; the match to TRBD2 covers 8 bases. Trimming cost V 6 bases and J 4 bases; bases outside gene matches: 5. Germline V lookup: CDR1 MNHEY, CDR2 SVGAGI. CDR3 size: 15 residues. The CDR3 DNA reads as TGTGCCAGCAGCACACTAGCGGCCGGGGCCAACGTCCTGACTTTC. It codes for CASSTLAAGANVLTF.

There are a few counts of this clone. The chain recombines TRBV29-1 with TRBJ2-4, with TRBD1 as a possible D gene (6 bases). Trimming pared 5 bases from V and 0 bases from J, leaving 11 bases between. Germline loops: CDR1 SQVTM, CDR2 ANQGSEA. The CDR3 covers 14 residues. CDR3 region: CSVLTGTAKNIQYF. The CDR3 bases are TGCAGCGTTCTCACAGGGACAGCCAAAAACATTCAGTACTTC.

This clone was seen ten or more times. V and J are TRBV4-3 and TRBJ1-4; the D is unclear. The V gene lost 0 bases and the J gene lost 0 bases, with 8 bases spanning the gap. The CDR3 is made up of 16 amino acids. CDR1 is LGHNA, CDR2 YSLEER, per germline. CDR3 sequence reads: CASSQDWGSTNEKLFF. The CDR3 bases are TGCGCCAGCAGCCAAGATTGGGGATCAACTAATGAAAAACTGTTTTTT.

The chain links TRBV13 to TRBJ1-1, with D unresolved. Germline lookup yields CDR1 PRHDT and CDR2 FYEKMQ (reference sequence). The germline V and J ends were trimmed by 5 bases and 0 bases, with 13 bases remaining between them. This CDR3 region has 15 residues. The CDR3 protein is CASSGSEEMNTEAFF. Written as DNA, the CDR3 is TGTGCCAGCAGCGGCTCCGAGGAGATGAACACTGAAGCTTTCTTT.

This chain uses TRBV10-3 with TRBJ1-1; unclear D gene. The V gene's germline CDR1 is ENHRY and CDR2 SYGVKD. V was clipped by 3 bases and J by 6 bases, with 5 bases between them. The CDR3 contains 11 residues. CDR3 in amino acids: CAISESSEAFF. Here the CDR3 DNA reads TGTGCCATCAGTGAAAGCTCTGAAGCTTTCTTT.

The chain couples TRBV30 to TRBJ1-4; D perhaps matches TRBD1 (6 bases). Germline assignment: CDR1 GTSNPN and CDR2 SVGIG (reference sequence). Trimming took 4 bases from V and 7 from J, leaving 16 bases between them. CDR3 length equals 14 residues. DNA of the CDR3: TGTGCCTGGACTAAAACAGGGCGCGGTGAAAAACTGTTTTTT. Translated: CAWTKTGRGEKLFF. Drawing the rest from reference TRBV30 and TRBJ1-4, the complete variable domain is SQTIHQWPATLVQPVGSPLSLECTVEGTSNPNLYWYRQAAGRGLQLLFYSVGIGQISSEVPQNLSASRPQDRQFILSSKKLLLSDSGFYLCAWTKTGRGEKLFFGSGTQLSVL.

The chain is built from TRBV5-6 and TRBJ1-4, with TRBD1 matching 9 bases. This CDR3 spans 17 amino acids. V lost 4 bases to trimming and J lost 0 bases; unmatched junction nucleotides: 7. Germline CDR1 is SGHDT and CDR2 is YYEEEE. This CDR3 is CASSDGQGTATNEKLFF. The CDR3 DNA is TGTGCCAGCAGCGACGGACAGGGGACTGCAACTAATGAAAAACTGTTTTTT. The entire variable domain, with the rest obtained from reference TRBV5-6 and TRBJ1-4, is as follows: DAGVTQSPTHLIKTRGQQVTLRCSPKSGHDTVSWYQQALGQGPQFIFQYYEEEERQRGNFPDRFSGHQFPNYSSELNVNALLLGDSALYLCASSDGQGTATNEKLFFGSGTQLSVL.

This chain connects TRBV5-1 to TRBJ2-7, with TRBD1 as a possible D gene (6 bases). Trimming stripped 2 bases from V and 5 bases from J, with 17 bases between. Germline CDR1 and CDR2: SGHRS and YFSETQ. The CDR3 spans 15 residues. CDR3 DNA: TGCGCCAGCAGCTTTGGCGACAGGATATTCCACGAGCAGTACTTC. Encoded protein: CASSFGDRIFHEQYF.

CDR3 nucleotide sequence: TGTGCCAGCAGCTTAGGACTAGCGGGGGGGCCGAATATTGATGAGCAGTTCTTC. Amino acid sequence: CASSLGLAGGPNIDEQFF. This rearrangement joins TRBV11-3 to TRBJ2-1; TRBD2 matches 14 bases. Germline V gives CDR1 SGHNT, CDR2 YENEEA. This CDR3 has 18 residues. The junction had 10 bases not matched to a gene; V was cut back by 1 base and J by 8 bases.

The CDR3 sequence is CASSHWTWAGELFF. DNA of the CDR3: TGTGCCAGCAGCCACTGGACTTGGGCCGGGGAGCTGTTTTTT. The V gene is TRBV5-6, the J gene TRBJ2-2, with D possibly TRBD2 on 5 matching bases. The CDR3 totals 14 residues. The V end was cut by 4 bases, the J end by 6 bases, with 13 bases between. Germline V gives CDR1 SGHDT, CDR2 YYEEEE. Complete variable domain (other parts from reference TRBV5-6 and TRBJ2-2): DAGVTQSPTHLIKTRGQQVTLRCSPKSGHDTVSWYQQALGQGPQFIFQYYEEEERQRGNFPDRFSGHQFPNYSSELNVNALLLGDSALYLCASSHWTWAGELFFGEGSRLTVL.

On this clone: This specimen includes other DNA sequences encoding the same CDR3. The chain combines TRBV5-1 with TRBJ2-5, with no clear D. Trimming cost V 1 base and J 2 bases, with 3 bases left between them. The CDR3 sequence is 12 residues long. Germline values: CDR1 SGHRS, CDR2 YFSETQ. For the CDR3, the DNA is TGCGCCAGCAGCTTGTCTCAAGAGACCCAGTACTTC. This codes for CASSLSQETQYF.

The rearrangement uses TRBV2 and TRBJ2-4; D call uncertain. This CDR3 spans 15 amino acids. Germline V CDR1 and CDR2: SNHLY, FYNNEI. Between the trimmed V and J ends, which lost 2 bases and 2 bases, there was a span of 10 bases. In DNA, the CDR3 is TGTGCCAGCAGTGAAATAATCTATCCCAAAAACATTCAGTACTTC. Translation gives CASSEIIYPKNIQYF.

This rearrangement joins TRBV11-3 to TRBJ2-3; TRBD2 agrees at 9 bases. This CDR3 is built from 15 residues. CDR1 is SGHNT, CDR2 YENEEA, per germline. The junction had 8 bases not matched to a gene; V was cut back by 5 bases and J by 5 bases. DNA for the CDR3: TGTGCCAGCAGCCACAAGCGGGGGGCTGGAGATACGCAGTATTTT. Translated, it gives CASSHKRGAGDTQYF.

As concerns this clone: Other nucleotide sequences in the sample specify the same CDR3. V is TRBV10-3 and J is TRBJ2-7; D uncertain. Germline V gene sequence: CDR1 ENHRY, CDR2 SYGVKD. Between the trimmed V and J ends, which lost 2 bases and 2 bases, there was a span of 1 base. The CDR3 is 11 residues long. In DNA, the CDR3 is TGTGCCATCAGTGAGACCTACGAGCAGTACTTC. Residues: CAISETYEQYF.

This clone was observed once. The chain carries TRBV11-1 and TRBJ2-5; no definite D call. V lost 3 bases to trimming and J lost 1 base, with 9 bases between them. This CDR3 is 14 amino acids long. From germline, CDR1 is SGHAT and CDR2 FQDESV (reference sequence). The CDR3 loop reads CASSFIRSQETQYF. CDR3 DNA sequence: TGTGCCAGCAGCTTTATCAGGTCCCAAGAGACCCAGTACTTC.

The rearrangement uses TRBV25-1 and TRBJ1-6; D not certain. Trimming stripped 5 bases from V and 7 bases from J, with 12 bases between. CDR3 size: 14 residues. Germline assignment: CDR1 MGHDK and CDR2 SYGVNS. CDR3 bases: TGTGCCAGCAGTTCGAGGATTGGCAATTCACCCCTCCACTTT. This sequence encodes CASSSRIGNSPLHF.

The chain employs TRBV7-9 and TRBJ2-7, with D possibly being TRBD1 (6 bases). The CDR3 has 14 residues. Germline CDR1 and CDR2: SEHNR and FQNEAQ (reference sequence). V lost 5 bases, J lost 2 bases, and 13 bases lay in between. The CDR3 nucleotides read TGTGCCAGCAGCGGGTACAGGGACCCCTACGAGCAGTACTTC. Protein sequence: CASSGYRDPYEQYF.